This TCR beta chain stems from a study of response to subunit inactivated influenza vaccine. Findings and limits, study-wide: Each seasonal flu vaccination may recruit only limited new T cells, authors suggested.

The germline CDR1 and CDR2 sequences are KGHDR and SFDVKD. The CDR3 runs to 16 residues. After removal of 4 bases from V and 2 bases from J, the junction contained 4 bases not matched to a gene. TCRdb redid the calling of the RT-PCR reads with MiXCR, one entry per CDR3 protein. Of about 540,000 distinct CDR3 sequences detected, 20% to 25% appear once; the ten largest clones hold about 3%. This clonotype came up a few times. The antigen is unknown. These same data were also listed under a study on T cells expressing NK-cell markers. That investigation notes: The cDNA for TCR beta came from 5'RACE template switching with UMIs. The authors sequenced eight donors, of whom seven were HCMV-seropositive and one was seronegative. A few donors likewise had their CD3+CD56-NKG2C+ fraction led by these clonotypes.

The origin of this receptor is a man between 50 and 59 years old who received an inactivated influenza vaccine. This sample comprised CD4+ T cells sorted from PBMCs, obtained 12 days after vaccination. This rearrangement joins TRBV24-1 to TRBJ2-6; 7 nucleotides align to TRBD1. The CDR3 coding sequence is TGTGCCACCAGTGAATCGGACAGGACTGGGGCCAACGTCCTGACTTTC. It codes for CATSESDRTGANVLTF.